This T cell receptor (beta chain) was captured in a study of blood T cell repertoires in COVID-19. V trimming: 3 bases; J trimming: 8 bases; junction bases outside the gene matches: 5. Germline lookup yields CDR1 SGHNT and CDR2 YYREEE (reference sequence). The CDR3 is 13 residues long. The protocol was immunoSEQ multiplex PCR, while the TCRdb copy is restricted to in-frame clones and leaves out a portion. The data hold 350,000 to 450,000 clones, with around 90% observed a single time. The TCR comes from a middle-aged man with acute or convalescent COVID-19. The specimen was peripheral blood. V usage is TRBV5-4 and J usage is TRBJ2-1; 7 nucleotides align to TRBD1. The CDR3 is CASSSGQTYEQFF. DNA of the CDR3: TGTGCCAGCAGCTCGGGACAGACCTATGAGCAGTTCTTC.